This T cell receptor beta chain was captured in a study of cytomegalovirus exposure and HLA in healthy donors. The CDR3 is 13 residues long. Looked up from germline, CDR1 is SGDLS and CDR2 is YYNGEE. Trimming shortened V by 0 bases and J by 5 bases, and 8 bases separated the two germline ends. Use of 60 Vbeta and 13 Jbeta primers characterized the PCR. TCRdb's table, derived via immunoSEQ multiplex PCR, lists solely in-frame clones and lacks some. This sample lists 60,000 to 75,000 clones; its ten largest clones have approximately 1.7%. The chain carries TRBV9 and TRBJ1-1; D remains unclear. The source material was PBMCs. This receptor was obtained from a young woman in good health and CMV-seronegative. CDR3 amino acids: CASSVGGETEAFF. In nucleotides, the CDR3 is TGTGCCAGCAGCGTAGGGGGAGAGACTGAAGCTTTCTTT. Drawing the rest from reference TRBV9 and TRBJ1-1, the complete variable domain is DSGVTQTPKHLITATGQRVTLRCSPRSGDLSVYWYQQSLDQGLQFLIQYYNGEERAKGNILERFSAQQFPDLHSELNLSSLELGDSALYFCASSVGGETEAFFGQGTRLTVV.